The present T cell receptor beta chain was sequenced within a study of blood T cell repertoires in COVID-19. CDR3 length: 17 residues. Germline V gene lookup returns CDR1 LGHDT and CDR2 YNNKEL (reference sequence). The ends lost 7 bases at V and 0 bases at J; junction bases unmatched: 9. Generated by immunoSEQ multiplex PCR, the TCRdb table keeps only in-frame clones and is missing some. The sample has approximately 300,000 clones, 87% seen once. This receptor was identified in a woman aged 25 to 39 who had recovered from COVID-19. This chain joins TRBV3-1 (or the pseudogene TRBV3-2) and TRBJ2-3, with 11 bases lining up with TRBD2. Sequenced input: PBMCs or T cells enriched from blood (not recorded which). The CDR3 sequence is CASKPLTSGDSTDTQYF. The DNA for the CDR3 is TGTGCCAGCAAGCCATTGACTAGCGGGGACAGCACAGATACGCAGTATTTT.